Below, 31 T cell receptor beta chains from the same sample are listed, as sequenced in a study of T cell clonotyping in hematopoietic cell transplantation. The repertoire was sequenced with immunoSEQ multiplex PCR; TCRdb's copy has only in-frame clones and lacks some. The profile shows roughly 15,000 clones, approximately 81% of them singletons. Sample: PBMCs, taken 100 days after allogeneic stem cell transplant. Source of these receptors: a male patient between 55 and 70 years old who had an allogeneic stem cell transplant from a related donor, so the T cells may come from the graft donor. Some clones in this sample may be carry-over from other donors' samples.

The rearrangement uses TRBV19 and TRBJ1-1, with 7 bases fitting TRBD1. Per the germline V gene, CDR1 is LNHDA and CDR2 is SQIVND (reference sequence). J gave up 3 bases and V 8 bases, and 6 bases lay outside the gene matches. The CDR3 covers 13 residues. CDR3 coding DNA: TGTGCCAGTGGATCCGACAGGGACACTGAAGCTTTCTTT. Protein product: CASGSDRDTEAFF.

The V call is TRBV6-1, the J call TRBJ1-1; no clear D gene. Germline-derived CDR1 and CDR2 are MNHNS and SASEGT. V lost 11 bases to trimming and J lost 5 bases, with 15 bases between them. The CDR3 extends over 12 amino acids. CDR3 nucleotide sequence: TGTGCCGGAGGTCTCAGGTGGACTGAAGCTTTCTTT. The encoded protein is CAGGLRWTEAFF.

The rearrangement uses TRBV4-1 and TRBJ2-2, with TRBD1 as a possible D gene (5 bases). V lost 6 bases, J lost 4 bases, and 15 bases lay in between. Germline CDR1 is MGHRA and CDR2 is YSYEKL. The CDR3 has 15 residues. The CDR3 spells CASRGYFQGTGELFF. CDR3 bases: TGCGCCAGCAGAGGGTATTTTCAGGGCACCGGGGAGCTGTTTTTT.

The CDR3 region is CASSLVGYQETQYF. In DNA, the CDR3 is TGTGCCAGCAGCTTGGTCGGATACCAAGAGACCCAGTACTTC. V usage is TRBV5-6 and J usage is TRBJ2-5; D call uncertain. Trimming shortened V by 0 bases and J by 0 bases, and 6 bases separated the two germline ends. Germline CDR1 is SGHDT and CDR2 is YYEEEE. This CDR3 contains 14 residues.

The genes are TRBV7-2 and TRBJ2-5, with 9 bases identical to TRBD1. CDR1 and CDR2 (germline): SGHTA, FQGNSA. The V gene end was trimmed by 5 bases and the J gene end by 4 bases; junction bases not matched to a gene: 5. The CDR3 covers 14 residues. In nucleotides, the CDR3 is TGTGCCAGCAGCCGGGACAGGGCAGGAGAGACCCAGTACTTC. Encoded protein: CASSRDRAGETQYF.

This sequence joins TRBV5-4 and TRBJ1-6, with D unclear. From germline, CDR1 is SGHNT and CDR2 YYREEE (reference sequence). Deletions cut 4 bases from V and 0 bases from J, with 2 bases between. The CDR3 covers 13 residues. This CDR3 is CASSPSYNSPLHF. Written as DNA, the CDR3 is TGTGCCAGCAGCCCCTCCTATAATTCACCCCTCCACTTT. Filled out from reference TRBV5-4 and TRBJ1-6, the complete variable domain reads ETGVTQSPTHLIKTRGQQVTLRCSSQSGHNTVSWYQQALGQGPQFIFQYYREEENGRGNFPPRFSGLQFPNYSSELNVNALELDDSALYLCASSPSYNSPLHFGNGTRLTVT.

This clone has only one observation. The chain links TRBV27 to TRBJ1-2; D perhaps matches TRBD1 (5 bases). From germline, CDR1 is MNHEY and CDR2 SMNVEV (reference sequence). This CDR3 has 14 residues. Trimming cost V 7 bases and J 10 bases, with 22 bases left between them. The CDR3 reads CASMGPTLTQSYTF. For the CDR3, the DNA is TGTGCCAGCATGGGACCCACGCTAACTCAATCCTACACCTTC.

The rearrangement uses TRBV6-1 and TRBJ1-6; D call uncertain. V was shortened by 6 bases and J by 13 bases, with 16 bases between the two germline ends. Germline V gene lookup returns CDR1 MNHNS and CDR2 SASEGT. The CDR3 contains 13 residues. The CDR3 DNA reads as TGTGCCAGCAGAGCCCCACTTCGGGCGCCCCTCCACTTT. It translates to CASRAPLRAPLHF.

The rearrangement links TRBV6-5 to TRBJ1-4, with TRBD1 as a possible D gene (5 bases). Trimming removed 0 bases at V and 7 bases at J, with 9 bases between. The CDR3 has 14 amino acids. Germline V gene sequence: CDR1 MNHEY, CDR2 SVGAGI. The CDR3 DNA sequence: TGTGCCAGCAGTTACTCAATCCAGGGTGAAAAACTGTTTTTT. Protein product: CASSYSIQGEKLFF.

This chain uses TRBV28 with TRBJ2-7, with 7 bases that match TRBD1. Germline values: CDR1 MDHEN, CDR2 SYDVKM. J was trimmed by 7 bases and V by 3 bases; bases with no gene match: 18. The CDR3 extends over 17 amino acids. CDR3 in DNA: TGTGCCAGCAGTTTTCCCCCGCGACAGGGTCCCGTGGCTGAGCAGTACTTC. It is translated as CASSFPPRQGPVAEQYF.

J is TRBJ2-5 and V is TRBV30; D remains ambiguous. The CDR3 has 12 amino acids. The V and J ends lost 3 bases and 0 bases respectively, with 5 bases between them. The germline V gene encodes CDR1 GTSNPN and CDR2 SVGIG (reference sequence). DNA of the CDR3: TGTGCCTGGAGGGGGAACCAAGAGACCCAGTACTTC. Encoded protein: CAWRGNQETQYF. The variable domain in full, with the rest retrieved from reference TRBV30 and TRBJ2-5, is SQTIHQWPATLVQPVGSPLSLECTVEGTSNPNLYWYRQAAGRGLQLLFYSVGIGQISSEVPQNLSASRPQDRQFILSSKKLLLSDSGFYLCAWRGNQETQYFGPGTRLLVL.

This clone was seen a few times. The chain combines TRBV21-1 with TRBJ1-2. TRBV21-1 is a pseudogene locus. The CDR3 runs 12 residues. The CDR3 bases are TGTGCCAGCAGCAAACCGGCCCGGGGCTACACCTTC. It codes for CASSKPARGYTF.

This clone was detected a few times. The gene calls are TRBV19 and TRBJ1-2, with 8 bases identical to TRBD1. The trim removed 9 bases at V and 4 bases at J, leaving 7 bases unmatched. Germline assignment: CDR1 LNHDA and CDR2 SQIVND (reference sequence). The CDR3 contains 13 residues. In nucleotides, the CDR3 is TGTGCCAGCAGTGGGACAGGCGGCTATGGCTACACCTTC. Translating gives CASSGTGGYGYTF.

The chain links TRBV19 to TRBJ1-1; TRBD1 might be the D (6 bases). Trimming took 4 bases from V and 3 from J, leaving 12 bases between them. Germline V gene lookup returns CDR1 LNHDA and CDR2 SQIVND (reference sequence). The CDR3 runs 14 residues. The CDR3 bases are TGTGCCAGTAGTAGCAGGGGCAGGGACACTGAAGCTTTCTTT. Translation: CASSSRGRDTEAFF.

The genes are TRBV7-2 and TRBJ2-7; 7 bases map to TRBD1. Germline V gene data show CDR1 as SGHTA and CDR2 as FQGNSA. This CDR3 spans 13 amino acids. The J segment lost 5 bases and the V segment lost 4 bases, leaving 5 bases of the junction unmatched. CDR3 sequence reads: CASSSSTGNEQYF. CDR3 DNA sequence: TGTGCCAGCAGCTCCTCGACAGGGAACGAGCAGTACTTC. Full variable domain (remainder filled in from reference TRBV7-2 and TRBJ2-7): GAGVSQSPSNKVTEKGKDVELRCDPISGHTALYWYRQSLGQGLEFLIYFQGNSAPDKSGLPSDRFSAERTGGSVSTLTIQRTQQEDSAVYLCASSSSTGNEQYFGPGTRLTVT.

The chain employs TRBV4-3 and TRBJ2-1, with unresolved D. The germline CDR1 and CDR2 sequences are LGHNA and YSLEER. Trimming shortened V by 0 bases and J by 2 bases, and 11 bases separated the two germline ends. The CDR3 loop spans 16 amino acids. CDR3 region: CASSQEGPGTYNEQFF. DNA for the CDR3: TGCGCCAGCAGCCAAGAAGGGCCAGGTACCTACAATGAGCAGTTCTTC.

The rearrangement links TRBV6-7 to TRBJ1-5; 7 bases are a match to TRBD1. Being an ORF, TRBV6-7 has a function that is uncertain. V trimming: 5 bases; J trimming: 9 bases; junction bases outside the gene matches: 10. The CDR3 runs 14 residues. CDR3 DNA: TGTGCCAGCAGTGCCCCAGGGGGAGCCTTGCCCCAGCATTTT. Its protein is CASSAPGGALPQHF.

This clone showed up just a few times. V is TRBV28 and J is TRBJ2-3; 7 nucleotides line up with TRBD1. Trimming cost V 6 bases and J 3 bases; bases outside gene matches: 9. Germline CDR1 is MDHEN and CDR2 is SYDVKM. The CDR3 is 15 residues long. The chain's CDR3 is CASRRNRGATDTQYF. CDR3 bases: TGTGCCAGCAGGAGGAACAGGGGTGCGACAGATACGCAGTATTTT.

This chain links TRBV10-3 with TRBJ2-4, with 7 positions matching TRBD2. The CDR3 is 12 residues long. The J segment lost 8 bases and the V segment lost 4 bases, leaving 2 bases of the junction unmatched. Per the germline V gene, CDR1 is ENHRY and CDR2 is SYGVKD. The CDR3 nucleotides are TGTGCCATCAGTGGGGGAGGGGACATTCAGTACTTC. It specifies CAISGGGDIQYF.

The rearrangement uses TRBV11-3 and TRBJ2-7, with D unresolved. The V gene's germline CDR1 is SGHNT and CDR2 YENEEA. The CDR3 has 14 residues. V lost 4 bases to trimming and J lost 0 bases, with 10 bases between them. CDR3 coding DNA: TGTGCCAGCAGCTCCCAGAGGAGCTCCTACGAGCAGTACTTC. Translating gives CASSSQRSSYEQYF.

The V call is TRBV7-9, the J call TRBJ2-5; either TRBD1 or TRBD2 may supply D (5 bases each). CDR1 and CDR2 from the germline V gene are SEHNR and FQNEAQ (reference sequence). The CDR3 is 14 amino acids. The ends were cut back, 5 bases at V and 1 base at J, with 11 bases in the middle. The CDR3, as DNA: TGTGCCAGCAGCAACCGGGGCCCCCAAGAGACCCAGTACTTC. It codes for CASSNRGPQETQYF.

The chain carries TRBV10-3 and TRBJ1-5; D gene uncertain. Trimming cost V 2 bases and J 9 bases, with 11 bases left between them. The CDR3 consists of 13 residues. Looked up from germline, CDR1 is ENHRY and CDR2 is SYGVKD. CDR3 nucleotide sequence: TGTGCCATCAGTGAGGAAGTGCCGACGCCCCAGCATTTT. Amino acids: CAISEEVPTPQHF.

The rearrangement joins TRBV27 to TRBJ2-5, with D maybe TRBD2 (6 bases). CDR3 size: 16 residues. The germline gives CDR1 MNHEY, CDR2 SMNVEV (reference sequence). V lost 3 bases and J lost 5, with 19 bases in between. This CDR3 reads CASSFGRGGDRETQYF. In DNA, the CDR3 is TGTGCCAGCAGTTTCGGGCGGGGTGGGGATAGGGAGACCCAGTACTTC.

As DNA, the CDR3 is TGTGCCAGCAGTTACTCCAGGGGGAACAATCAGCCCCAGCATTTT. It is translated as CASSYSRGNNQPQHF. The V call is TRBV6-5, the J call TRBJ1-5; 7 bases are a match to TRBD1. CDR3 length: 15 residues. From germline, CDR1 is MNHEY and CDR2 SVGAGI. V lost 0 bases to trimming and J lost 3 bases; unmatched junction nucleotides: 2.

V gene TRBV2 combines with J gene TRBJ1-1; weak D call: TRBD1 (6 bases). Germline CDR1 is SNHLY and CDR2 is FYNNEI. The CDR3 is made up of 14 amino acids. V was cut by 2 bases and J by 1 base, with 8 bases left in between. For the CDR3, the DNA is TGTGCCAGCAGTGAAAGGGGGGGGAACACTGAAGCTTTCTTT. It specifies CASSERGGNTEAFF.

CDR3 coding DNA: TGTGCCAGCAGTGAAACGAGGGCAGGGGAATCCTACGAGCAGTACTTC. This encodes CASSETRAGESYEQYF. The gene calls are TRBV2 and TRBJ2-7; possible D gene TRBD1, 6 bases. The germline gives CDR1 SNHLY, CDR2 FYNNEI. V lost 2 bases to trimming and J lost 1 base, with 15 bases between them. This CDR3 is built from 16 residues.

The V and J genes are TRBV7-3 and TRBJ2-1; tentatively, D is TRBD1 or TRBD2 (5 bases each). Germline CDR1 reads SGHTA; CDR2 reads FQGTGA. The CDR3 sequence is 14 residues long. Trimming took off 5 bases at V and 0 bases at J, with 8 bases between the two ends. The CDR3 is CASSGGSSYNEQFF. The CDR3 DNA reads TGTGCCAGCAGCGGGGGAAGCTCCTACAATGAGCAGTTCTTC.

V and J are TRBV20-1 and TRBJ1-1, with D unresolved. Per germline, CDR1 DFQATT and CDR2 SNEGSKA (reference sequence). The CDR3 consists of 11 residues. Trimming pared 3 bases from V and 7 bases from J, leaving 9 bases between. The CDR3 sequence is CSARERNEAFF. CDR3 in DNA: TGCAGTGCTAGGGAACGGAATGAAGCTTTCTTT.

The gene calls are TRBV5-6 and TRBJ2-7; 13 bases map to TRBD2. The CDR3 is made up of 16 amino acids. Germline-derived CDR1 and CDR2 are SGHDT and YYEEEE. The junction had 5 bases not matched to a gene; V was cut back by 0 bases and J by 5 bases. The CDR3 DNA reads TGTGCCAGCAGCTTGGTCGGACTAGCGGGGGACCACGAGCAGTACTTC. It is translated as CASSLVGLAGDHEQYF.

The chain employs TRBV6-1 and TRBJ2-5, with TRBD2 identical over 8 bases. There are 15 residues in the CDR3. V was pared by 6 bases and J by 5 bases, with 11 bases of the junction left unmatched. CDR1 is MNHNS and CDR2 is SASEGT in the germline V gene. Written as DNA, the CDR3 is TGTGCCAGCAGCCGTCCGGGGGGGAGTAGGGAGACCCAGTACTTC. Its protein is CASSRPGGSRETQYF.

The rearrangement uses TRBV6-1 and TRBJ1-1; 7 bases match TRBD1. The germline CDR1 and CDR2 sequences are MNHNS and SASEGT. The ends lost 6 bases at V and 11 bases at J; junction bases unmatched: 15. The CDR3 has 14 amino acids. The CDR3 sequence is CASSAMTGSIDAFF. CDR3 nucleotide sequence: TGTGCCAGCAGCGCGATGACAGGGAGTATCGATGCTTTCTTT.